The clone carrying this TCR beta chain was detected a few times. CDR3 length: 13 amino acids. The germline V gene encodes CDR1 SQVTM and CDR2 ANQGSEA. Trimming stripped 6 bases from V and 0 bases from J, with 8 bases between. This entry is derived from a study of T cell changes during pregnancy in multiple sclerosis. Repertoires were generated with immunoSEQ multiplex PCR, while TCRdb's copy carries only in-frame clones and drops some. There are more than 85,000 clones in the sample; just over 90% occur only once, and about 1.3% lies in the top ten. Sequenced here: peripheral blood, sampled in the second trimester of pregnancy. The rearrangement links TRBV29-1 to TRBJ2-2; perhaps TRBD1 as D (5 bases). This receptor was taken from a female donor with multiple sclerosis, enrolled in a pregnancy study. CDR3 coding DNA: TGCAGCGTGGACATCGCGAACACCGGGGAGCTGTTTTTT. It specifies CSVDIANTGELFF.